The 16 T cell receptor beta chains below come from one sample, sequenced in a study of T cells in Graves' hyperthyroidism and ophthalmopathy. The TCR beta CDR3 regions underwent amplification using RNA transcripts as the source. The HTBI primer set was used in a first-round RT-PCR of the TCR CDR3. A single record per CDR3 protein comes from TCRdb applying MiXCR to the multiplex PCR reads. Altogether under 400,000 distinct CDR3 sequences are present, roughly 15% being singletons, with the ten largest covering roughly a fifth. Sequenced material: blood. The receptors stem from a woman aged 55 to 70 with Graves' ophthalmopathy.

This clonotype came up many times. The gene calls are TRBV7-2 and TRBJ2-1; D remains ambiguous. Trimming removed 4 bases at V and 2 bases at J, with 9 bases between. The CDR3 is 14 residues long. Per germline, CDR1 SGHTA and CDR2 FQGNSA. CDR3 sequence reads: CASSSQRPYNEQFF. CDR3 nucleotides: TGTGCCAGCAGCTCCCAACGTCCCTACAATGAGCAGTTCTTC.

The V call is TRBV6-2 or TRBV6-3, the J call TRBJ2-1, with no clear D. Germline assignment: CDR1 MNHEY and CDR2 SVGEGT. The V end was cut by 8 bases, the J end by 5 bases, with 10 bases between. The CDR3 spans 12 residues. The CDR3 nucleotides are TGTGCCAGCCGCCGGAACGACAATGAGCAGTTCTTC. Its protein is CASRRNDNEQFF.

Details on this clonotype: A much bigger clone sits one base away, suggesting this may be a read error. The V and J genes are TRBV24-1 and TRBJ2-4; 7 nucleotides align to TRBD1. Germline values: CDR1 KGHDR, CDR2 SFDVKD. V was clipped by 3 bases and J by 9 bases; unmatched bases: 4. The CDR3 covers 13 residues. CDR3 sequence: CATSDDRARIQYF. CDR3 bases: TGTGCCACCAGTGATGACAGGGCTCGCATTCAGTACTTC.

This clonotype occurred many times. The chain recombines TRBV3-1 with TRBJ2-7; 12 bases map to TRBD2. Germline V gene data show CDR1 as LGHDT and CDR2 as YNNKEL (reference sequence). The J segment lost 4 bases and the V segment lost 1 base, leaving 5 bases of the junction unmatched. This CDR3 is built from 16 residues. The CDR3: CASSQGILAGGYEQYF. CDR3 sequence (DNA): TGTGCCAGCAGCCAAGGAATTCTAGCGGGAGGGTACGAGCAGTACTTC.

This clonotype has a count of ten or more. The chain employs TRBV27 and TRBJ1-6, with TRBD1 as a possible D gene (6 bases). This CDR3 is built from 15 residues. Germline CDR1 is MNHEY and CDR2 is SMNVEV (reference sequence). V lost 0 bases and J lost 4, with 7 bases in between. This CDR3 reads CASSLSGGYNSPLHF. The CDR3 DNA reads TGTGCCAGCAGTTTATCAGGGGGATATAATTCACCCCTCCACTTT.

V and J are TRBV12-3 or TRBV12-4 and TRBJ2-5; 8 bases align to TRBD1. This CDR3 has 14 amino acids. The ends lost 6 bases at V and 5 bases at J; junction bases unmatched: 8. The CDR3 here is CASRLDRERETQYF. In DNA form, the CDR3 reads TGTGCCAGCAGGCTGGACAGGGAGCGGGAGACCCAGTACTTC.

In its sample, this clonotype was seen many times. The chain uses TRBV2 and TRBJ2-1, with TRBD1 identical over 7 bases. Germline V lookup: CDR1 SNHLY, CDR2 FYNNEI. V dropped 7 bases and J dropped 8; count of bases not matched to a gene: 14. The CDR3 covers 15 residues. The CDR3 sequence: CASTPSLTGLDEQFF. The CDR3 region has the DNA TGTGCCAGCACCCCCTCTTTGACAGGGTTGGATGAGCAGTTCTTC.

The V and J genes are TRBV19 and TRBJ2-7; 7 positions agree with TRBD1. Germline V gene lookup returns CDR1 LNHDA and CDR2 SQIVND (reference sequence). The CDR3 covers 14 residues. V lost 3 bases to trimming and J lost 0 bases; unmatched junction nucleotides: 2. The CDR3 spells CASSMGDSSYEQYF. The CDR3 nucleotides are TGTGCCAGTAGTATGGGGGACAGCTCCTACGAGCAGTACTTC.

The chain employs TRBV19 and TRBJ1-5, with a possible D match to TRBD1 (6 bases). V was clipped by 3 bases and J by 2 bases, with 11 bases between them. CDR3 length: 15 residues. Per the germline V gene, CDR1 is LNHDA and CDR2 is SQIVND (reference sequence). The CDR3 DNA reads TGTGCCAGTAGTATTCTGGCAGGGGGCAATCAGCCCCAGCATTTT. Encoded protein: CASSILAGGNQPQHF.

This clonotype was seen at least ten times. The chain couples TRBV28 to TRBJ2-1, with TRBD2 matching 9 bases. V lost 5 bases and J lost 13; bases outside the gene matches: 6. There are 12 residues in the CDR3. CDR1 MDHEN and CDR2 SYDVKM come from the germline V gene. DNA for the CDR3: TGTGCCAGCAGTGAACTAGCGGGCCGACAGTTCTTC. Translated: CASSELAGRQFF.

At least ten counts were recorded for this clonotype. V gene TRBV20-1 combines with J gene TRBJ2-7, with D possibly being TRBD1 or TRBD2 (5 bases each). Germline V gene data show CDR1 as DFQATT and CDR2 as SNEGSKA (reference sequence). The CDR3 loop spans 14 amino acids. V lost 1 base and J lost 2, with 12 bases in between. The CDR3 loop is CSARASGTPYEQYF. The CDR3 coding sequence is TGCAGTGCTAGAGCCTCCGGGACCCCCTACGAGCAGTACTTC.

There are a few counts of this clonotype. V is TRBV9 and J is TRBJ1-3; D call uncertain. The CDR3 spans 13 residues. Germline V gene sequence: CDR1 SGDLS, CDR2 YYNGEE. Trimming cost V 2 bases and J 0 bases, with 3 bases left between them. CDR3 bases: TGTGCCAGCAGCGTTCCCTCTGGAAACACCATATATTTT. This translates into CASSVPSGNTIYF.

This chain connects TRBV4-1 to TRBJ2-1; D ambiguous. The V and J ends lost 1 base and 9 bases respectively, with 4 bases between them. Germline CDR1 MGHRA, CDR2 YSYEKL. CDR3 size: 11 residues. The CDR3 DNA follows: TGCGCCAGCAGCCAAGGGAGTGAGCAGTTCTTC. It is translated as CASSQGSEQFF.

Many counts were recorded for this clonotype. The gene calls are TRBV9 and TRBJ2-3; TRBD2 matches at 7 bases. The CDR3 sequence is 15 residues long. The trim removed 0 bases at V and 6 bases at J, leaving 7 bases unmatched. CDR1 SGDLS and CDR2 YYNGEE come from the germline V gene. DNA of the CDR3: TGTGCCAGCAGCGTAGCGGGGAGGGCCCTTGATACGCAGTATTTT. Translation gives CASSVAGRALDTQYF.

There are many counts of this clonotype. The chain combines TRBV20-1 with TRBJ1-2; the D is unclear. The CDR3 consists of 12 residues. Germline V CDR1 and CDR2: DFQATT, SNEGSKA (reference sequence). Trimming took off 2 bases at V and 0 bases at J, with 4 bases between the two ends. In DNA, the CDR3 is TGCAGTGCTAGAAGCCCTAACTATGGCTACACCTTC. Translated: CSARSPNYGYTF.

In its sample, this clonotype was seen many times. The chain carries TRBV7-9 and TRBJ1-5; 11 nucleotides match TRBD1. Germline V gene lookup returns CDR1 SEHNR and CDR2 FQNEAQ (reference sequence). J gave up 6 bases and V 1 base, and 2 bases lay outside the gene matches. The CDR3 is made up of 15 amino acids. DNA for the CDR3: TGTGCCAGCAGCTTAGAGGGACAGGGGGGTCAGCCCCAGCATTTT. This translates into CASSLEGQGGQPQHF.